A single sample is the source of the 3 T cell receptor beta chains below, sequenced in a study of CD8+ T cells in alopecia areata (dated by TCRdb to the late 2010s). Libraries were built with the immunoSEQ multiplex PCR assay. RNA was extracted from all samples and reverse transcribed into cDNA, which served as template for TCR sequencing. Imported from immuneACCESS, the table was reduced by TCRdb to in-frame sequences with V and J called. These copies leave out some clones; in studies compared against another copy, an unresolved V gene accounts for under half, and the cause of the remainder is not known. Across this sample there are roughly 220,000 clones, with 66% seen only once. 1% to 1.5% of the sample lies in the top ten. The treatment or condition label, read with the paper, signifies: oral pan-JAK inhibitor, 5-10 mg twice daily. This specimen was CD4+ T cells sorted from blood, taken between weeks 43 and 45, from a patient treated with tofacitinib. The receptor source for this set is a human donor with alopecia areata.

There are many counts of this clone. The V gene is TRBV7-3, the J gene TRBJ2-1; D is undetermined. Per germline, CDR1 SGHTA and CDR2 FQGTGA. V lost 5 bases and J 0 bases, leaving 14 bases between the germline ends. The CDR3 has 16 residues. The CDR3 coding sequence is TGTGCCAGCAGCCCGACGCTGGGGTCCTCCTACAATGAGCAGTTCTTC. Encoded protein: CASSPTLGSSYNEQFF.

J is TRBJ1-2 and V is TRBV30; the D is unclear. The CDR3 has 13 residues. Trimming removed 0 bases from V and 4 bases from J, with 9 bases in between. Germline V gene sequence: CDR1 GTSNPN, CDR2 SVGIG (reference sequence). The CDR3 DNA sequence: TGTGCCTGGAGTGTTGTAGGAGGCTATGGCTACACCTTC. Translated: CAWSVVGGYGYTF. Variable domain in full (rest from reference TRBV30 and TRBJ1-2): SQTIHQWPATLVQPVGSPLSLECTVEGTSNPNLYWYRQAAGRGLQLLFYSVGIGQISSEVPQNLSASRPQDRQFILSSKKLLLSDSGFYLCAWSVVGGYGYTFGSGTRLTVV.

The rearrangement links TRBV9 to TRBJ1-6; no firm D call. Trimming removed 2 bases from V and 10 bases from J, with 16 bases in between. The length of the CDR3 is 15 residues. CDR1 and CDR2 (germline): SGDLS, YYNGEE. The CDR3 loop reads CASSVGAGENSPLHF. The CDR3 DNA follows: TGTGCCAGCAGCGTCGGTGCCGGGGAGAACTCACCCCTCCACTTT.